This passage covers 20 T cell receptor beta chains from one sample sequenced in a study of OX40 agonist ivuxolimab in advanced cancers. The method was immunoSEQ multiplex PCR; TCRdb's version includes in-frame clones alone and lacks a portion of them. Of around 60,000 clones listed, 92% are singletons. This sample comprised CD4+ or CD8+ T cells sorted from blood, obtained in a trial of the OX40 agonist ivuxolimab. The receptors originated from an adult with an advanced solid tumor such as melanoma, head and neck, liver or kidney cancer.

The rearrangement links TRBV25-1 to TRBJ2-7; TRBD1 agrees at 10 bases. The germline CDR1 and CDR2 sequences are MGHDK and SYGVNS. V trimming: 3 bases; J trimming: 2 bases; junction bases outside the gene matches: 7. The CDR3 is 16 amino acids. The CDR3 nucleotides read TGTGCCAGCAGTGATCACCTCGGGACAGGGGCCTACGAGCAGTACTTC. Encoded protein: CASSDHLGTGAYEQYF.

The V gene is TRBV19, the J gene TRBJ2-7; D assignment may be TRBD1 or TRBD2 (5 bases each). The germline CDR1 and CDR2 sequences are LNHDA and SQIVND (reference sequence). V lost 2 bases to trimming and J lost 2 bases, with 13 bases between them. CDR3 length: 15 amino acids. CDR3 bases: TGTGCCAGTAGTATATCCGGGACGTTTCCCTACGAGCAGTACTTC. Translation gives CASSISGTFPYEQYF.

This clone was recorded a few times. The gene calls are TRBV2 and TRBJ2-7; no clear D. The CDR3 spans 12 residues. V was clipped by 8 bases and J by 6 bases, with 14 bases between them. The germline V gene encodes CDR1 SNHLY and CDR2 FYNNEI. The CDR3 loop is CASFRGPGEQYF. In DNA form, the CDR3 reads TGTGCCAGCTTTAGAGGACCCGGCGAGCAGTACTTC.

CDR3 nucleotides: TGTGCCAGCAGCTTCCTTGGTATCAGCACAGATACGCAGTATTTT. Its translation: CASSFLGISTDTQYF. The chain uses TRBV5-8 and TRBJ2-3; D is unclear. Looked up from germline, CDR1 is SGHTS and CDR2 is YDEGEE. The CDR3 covers 15 residues. Trimming took 2 bases from V and 0 from J, leaving 10 bases between them.

This chain uses TRBV7-9 with TRBJ2-2; a weak D match, TRBD1 (6 bases). The CDR3 covers 17 residues. Trimming took off 1 base at V and 4 bases at J, with 16 bases between the two ends. Germline V gene data show CDR1 as SEHNR and CDR2 as FQNEAQ (reference sequence). DNA for the CDR3: TGTGCCAGCAGCTTAGTTGACAGGCCAATAGGCACCGGGGAGCTGTTTTTT. The encoded protein is CASSLVDRPIGTGELFF.

This clone was observed a handful of times. The chain couples TRBV6-1 to TRBJ1-4; the D gene is possibly TRBD1 (5 bases). Germline loops: CDR1 MNHNS, CDR2 SASEGT. V lost 2 bases, J lost 8 bases, and 15 bases lay in between. CDR3 length equals 15 residues. CDR3 region: CASSESLTGPEKLFF. The CDR3 DNA is TGTGCCAGCAGTGAAAGCCTGACGGGACCAGAAAAACTGTTTTTT.

This sequence joins TRBV11-3 and TRBJ2-7, with 8 bases matching TRBD2. The CDR3 extends over 16 amino acids. Germline loops: CDR1 SGHNT, CDR2 YENEEA. The V segment lost 5 bases and the J segment 3 bases; nucleotides outside the gene matches: 12. As DNA, the CDR3 is TGTGCCAGCAGCAAAGCTGATGGGACTAGGGGCTACGAGCAGTACTTC. Protein product: CASSKADGTRGYEQYF.

V gene TRBV27 combines with J gene TRBJ2-1, with 7 bases fitting TRBD2. The ends lost 5 bases at V and 8 bases at J; junction bases unmatched: 9. The CDR3 is 14 residues long. Looked up from germline, CDR1 is MNHEY and CDR2 is SMNVEV (reference sequence). CDR3 amino acids: CASSLRTRGDEQFF. DNA for the CDR3: TGTGCCAGCAGTCTACGGACTAGAGGGGATGAGCAGTTCTTC.

About this clone itself: Because the CDR3 is missing its conserved closing phenylalanine or tryptophan, this is likely a read error. The DNA is omitted, as the CDR3 cannot be located on it reliably, and the CDR3 follows TCRdb's listing. The chain recombines TRBV27 with TRBJ2-7; TRBD2 reflects the table's D call only, with no check against the DNA. Germline V lookup: CDR1 MNHEY, CDR2 SMNVEV (reference sequence). From its first to its last residue, the CDR3 has 14 amino acids. CDR3 residues: CASSTRLAGGPLQI.

The rearrangement uses TRBV4-1 and TRBJ2-7; the D gene is possibly TRBD2 (5 bases). Germline-derived CDR1 and CDR2 are MGHRA and YSYEKL. Between the trimmed V and J ends, which lost 0 bases and 6 bases, there was a span of 12 bases. The CDR3 has 14 residues. The CDR3 sequence: CASSQEGVTSEQYF. For the CDR3, the DNA is TGCGCCAGCAGCCAAGAGGGAGTCACTAGCGAGCAGTACTTC.

This clone was observed a few times. The chain carries TRBV19 and TRBJ2-3; D call uncertain. V shed 11 bases and J shed 11 bases, with 8 bases lying between them. Germline CDR1 and CDR2: LNHDA and SQIVND (reference sequence). The CDR3 loop spans 8 amino acids. In DNA, the CDR3 is TGTGCCGGGATCGGGCAGTATTTT. It is translated as CAGIGQYF.

The rearrangement uses TRBV7-9 and TRBJ2-7; TRBD2 matches at 10 bases. The V gene's germline CDR1 is SEHNR and CDR2 FQNEAQ (reference sequence). V lost 5 bases to trimming and J lost 7 bases; unmatched junction nucleotides: 11. The CDR3 totals 15 residues. The CDR3 spells CASSPGSSGRGEQYF. CDR3 DNA: TGTGCCAGCAGCCCGGGGTCTAGCGGGAGAGGAGAGCAGTACTTC.

V and J are TRBV4-1 and TRBJ2-1, with TRBD2 matching 12 bases. Germline V gene data show CDR1 as MGHRA and CDR2 as YSYEKL. After removal of 4 bases from V and 8 bases from J, the junction contained 15 bases not matched to a gene. The CDR3 is made up of 18 amino acids. The CDR3: CASSPIGTTSGGIHEQFF. The CDR3 DNA follows: TGCGCCAGCAGCCCAATCGGAACCACTAGCGGGGGGATCCATGAGCAGTTCTTC.

In regard to this clone: Sequence at one end of the junction differs from germline and may be a read error. The CDR3 DNA reads as TGTGCCAGCAGCGAAGGCAGTATGGCTAGCGGGGGCCTCTTC. Translated: CASSEGSMASGGLF. This sequence joins TRBV7-9 and TRBJ2-1, with 10 bases aligning to TRBD2. The CDR3 has 14 amino acids. Germline V gives CDR1 SEHNR, CDR2 FQNEAQ (reference sequence).

This chain connects TRBV5-5 to TRBJ1-1; unclear D gene. Per germline, CDR1 SGHKS and CDR2 YYEKEE (reference sequence). This CDR3 has 16 amino acids. The V gene lost 1 base and the J gene lost 1 base, with 14 bases spanning the gap. The CDR3 here is CASSLWAATSNTEAFF. The CDR3 DNA sequence: TGTGCCAGCAGCTTGTGGGCGGCAACCTCGAACACTGAAGCTTTCTTT.

V gene TRBV21-1 combines with J gene TRBJ2-3; the table names TRBD2, a call not compared with the DNA. TRBV21-1 is described as a pseudogene. The CDR3 contains 18 residues. Written as DNA, the CDR3 is TGTGCCAGCAGCAAAGAAGATGTGGGACTAGATTCCTTAGATACGCAGTATTTT. Translation gives CASSKEDVGLDSLDTQYF.

The chain couples TRBV11-3 to TRBJ1-2, with D unresolved. Germline V gene lookup returns CDR1 SGHNT and CDR2 YENEEA. V gave up 5 bases and J gave up 6 bases, with 13 bases separating them. This CDR3 comprises 13 residues. The CDR3 loop reads CASSQTRRDGYTF. CDR3 nucleotides: TGTGCCAGCAGCCAAACCCGACGGGATGGCTACACCTTC.

The CDR3 spells CASSPPLAGGTYEQYF. The CDR3 coding sequence is TGTGCCAGCAGTCCCCCCCTAGCGGGTGGGACCTACGAGCAGTACTTC. This sequence joins TRBV27 and TRBJ2-5; TRBD2 agrees at 8 bases. The J call could be wrong; TRBJ2-7 is a better fit for the DNA end. This CDR3 spans 16 amino acids. Germline CDR1 reads MNHEY; CDR2 reads SMNVEV (reference sequence).

For this clone: Distinct nucleotide sequences in the sample also encode this CDR3. J is TRBJ2-7 and V is TRBV7-2; 13 bases line up with TRBD2. Germline CDR1 SGHTA, CDR2 FQGNSA. This CDR3 comprises 15 residues. V was pared by 1 base and J by 3 bases, with 0 bases of the junction left unmatched. The CDR3 DNA reads as TGTGCCAGCAGCTTAGGACTAGCGGGAGGCTACGAGCAGTACTTC. Encoded protein: CASSLGLAGGYEQYF.

The chain is built from TRBV6-6 and TRBJ1-1; D uncertain. CDR1 is MNHNY, CDR2 SVGAGI, per germline (reference sequence). Deletions cut 4 bases from V and 1 base from J, with 7 bases between. This CDR3 contains 13 residues. In nucleotides, the CDR3 is TGTGCCAGCAGTTTGGACGGGAACACTGAAGCTTTCTTT. Translated: CASSLDGNTEAFF.